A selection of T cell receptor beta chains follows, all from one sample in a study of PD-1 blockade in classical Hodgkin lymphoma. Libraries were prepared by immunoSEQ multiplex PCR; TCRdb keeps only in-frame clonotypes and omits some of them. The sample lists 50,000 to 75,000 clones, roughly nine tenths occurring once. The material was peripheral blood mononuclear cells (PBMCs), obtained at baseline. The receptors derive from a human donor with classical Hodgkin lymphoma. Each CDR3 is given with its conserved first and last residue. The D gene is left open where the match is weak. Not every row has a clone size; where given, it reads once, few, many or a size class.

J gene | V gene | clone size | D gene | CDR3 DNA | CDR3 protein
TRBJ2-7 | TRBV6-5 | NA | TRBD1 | TGTGCCAGCAAGAAGAGGGGGGCCAGGGGGCACGAGCAGTACTTC | CASKKRGARGHEQYF
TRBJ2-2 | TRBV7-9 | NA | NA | TGTGCCAGCAGCTTATTACCATTGACGACCGGGGAGCTGTTTTTT | CASSLLPLTTGELFF
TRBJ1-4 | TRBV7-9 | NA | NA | TGTGCCAGCAGCCTTACGACCTCAACTAATGAAAAACTGTTTTTT | CASSLTTSTNEKLFF
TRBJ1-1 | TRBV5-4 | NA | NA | TGTGCCAGCAGCTACGCAGGGGCCCTCACTGAAGCTTTCTTT | CASSYAGALTEAFF
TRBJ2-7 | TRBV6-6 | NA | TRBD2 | TGTGCCAGCAGTATCGGACTAGCGGGGGAGTTCTACGAGCAGTACTTC | CASSIGLAGEFYEQYF
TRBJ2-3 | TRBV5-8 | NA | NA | TGTGCCAGCAGCTTGGCCCGGGCCTTCACAGATACGCAGTATTTT | CASSLARAFTDTQYF
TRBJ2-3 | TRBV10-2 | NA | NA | TGCGCCAGCAGTGAGATCGGGAGTAGTCCTGGCACAGATACGCAGTATTTT | CASSEIGSSPGTDTQYF
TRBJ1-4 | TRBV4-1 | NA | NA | TGCGCCAGCAGCCCCCGAAGCAGTGAAAAACTGTTTTTT | CASSPRSSEKLFF
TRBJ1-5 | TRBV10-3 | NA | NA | TGTGCCATCAGTGAGCTTTCGGGCAATCAGCCCCAGCATTTT | CAISELSGNQPQHF
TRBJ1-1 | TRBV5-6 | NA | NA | TGTGCCAGCAGCTGGAACACTGAAGCTTTCTTT | CASSWNTEAFF
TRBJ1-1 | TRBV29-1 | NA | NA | TGCAGCGTTGAAGGGAACACTGAAGCTTTCTTT | CSVEGNTEAFF
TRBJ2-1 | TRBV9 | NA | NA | TGTGCCAGCAGCGTAGCGGTAGAGCAGTTCTTC | CASSVAVEQFF
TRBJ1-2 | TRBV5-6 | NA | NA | TGTGCCAGCAGCTTGACCACGTGGGGCTACACCTTC | CASSLTTWGYTF
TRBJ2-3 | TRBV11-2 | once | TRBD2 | TGTGCCAGCAGCTTAGTGGCTAGCGGGTCCACAGATACGCAGTATTTT | CASSLVASGSTDTQYF
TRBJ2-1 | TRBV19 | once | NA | TGTGCCAGTGGACCGGGGGTATCAGTGGGGCAGTTCTTC | CASGPGVSVGQFF
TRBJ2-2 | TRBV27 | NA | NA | TGTGCCAGCAGTTTTACGAACACCGGGGAGCTGTTTTTT | CASSFTNTGELFF
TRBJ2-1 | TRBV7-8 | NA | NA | TGTGCCAGCAGCATACCGCCGGGACAATACAATGAGCAGTTCTTC | CASSIPPGQYNEQFF
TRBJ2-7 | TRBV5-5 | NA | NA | TGTGCCAGCAGATATCGACAGGATGTCTCCTACGAGCAGTACTTC | CASRYRQDVSYEQYF
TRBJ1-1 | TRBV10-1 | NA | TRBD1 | TGCGCCAGCAGGGCCGACAGGGGATTGAGGACTGAAGCTTTCTTT | CASRADRGLRTEAFF
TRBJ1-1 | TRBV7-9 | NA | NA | TGTGCCAGCAGCCCCCCCGGACCCAGGGGTACTGAAGCTTTCTTT | CASSPPGPRGTEAFF
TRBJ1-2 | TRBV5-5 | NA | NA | TGTGCCAGCAGCTTGGAGGCGACAGCGAGGTATGGCTACACCTTC | CASSLEATARYGYTF
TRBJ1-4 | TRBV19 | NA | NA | TGTGCCAGTAGTGAGCCAGGCAGGGTGCGGGAAAAACTGTTTTTT | CASSEPGRVREKLFF
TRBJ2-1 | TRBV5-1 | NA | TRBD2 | TGCGCCAGCAGCGTCCAGCGGGGGGATGAGCAGTTCTTC | CASSVQRGDEQFF
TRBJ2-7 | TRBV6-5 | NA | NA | TGTGCCAGCAGTTACGTCGGTGGCGAGCAGTACTTC | CASSYVGGEQYF
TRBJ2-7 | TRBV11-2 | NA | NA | TGTGCCAGCAGCTCGAGACCCGGGACAACCTACGAGCAGTACTTC | CASSSRPGTTYEQYF
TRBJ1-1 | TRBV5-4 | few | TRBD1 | TGTGCCAGCAGCCCCGGCACAGGGGGATCCTACACTCAAGCTTTCTTT | CASSPGTGGSYTQAFF